This passage covers 25 T cell receptor beta chains from one sample sequenced in a study of Graves' ophthalmopathy and Graves' hyperthyroidism. Amplified TCR beta CDR3 regions were obtained using RNA transcripts as template. After a first-round RT-PCR with HTBI primers, a second-round multiplex PCR was run. MiXCR, applied by TCRdb to the multiplex PCR reads, yields one record per CDR3 protein. The top ten hold around two fifths of the sample, which has a few hundred thousand distinct CDR3 sequences, about a fifth seen once. Sample: peripheral blood. The origin of the receptors is a woman between 45 and 60 years old with Graves' ophthalmopathy.

The J gene is TRBJ2-5, the V gene TRBV6-1; D not resolved. The CDR3 is 14 amino acids. V was clipped by 4 bases and J by 5 bases, with 14 bases between them. CDR1 MNHNS and CDR2 SASEGT come from the germline V gene. CDR3 sequence reads: CASSGALARETQYF. CDR3 coding DNA: TGTGCCAGCAGTGGGGCCTTGGCCCGGGAGACCCAGTACTTC.

V is TRBV5-1 and J is TRBJ1-6; D call uncertain. From germline, CDR1 is SGHRS and CDR2 YFSETQ. This CDR3 spans 14 amino acids. V dropped 2 bases and J dropped 9 bases, with 12 bases sitting between them. The CDR3 DNA is TGCGCCAGCAGCTTTGCGGATGGTTTTTCACCCCTCCACTTT. It yields the protein CASSFADGFSPLHF.

This clonotype was seen many times. V usage is TRBV27 and J usage is TRBJ1-6, with TRBD1 identical over 9 bases. CDR3 length: 15 amino acids. The ends lost 2 bases at V and 6 bases at J; junction bases unmatched: 2. Per the germline V gene, CDR1 is MNHEY and CDR2 is SMNVEV (reference sequence). CDR3 DNA: TGTGCCAGCAGTTTAGGGACAGGGATTAATTCACCCCTCCACTTT. Translation: CASSLGTGINSPLHF.

In this sample, this clonotype turned up a few times. This rearrangement joins TRBV6-1 to TRBJ2-7; 12 bases align to TRBD2. The CDR3 has 16 residues. Germline-derived CDR1 and CDR2 are MNHNS and SASEGT. Trimming removed 6 bases from V and 1 base from J; junction bases left unmatched: 7. Here the CDR3 reads CASRRLAGEGSYEQYF. Written as DNA, the CDR3 is TGTGCCAGCAGGCGACTAGCGGGAGAAGGGTCCTACGAGCAGTACTTC.

This clonotype was counted many times. This chain joins TRBV19 and TRBJ2-2; 11 bases agree with TRBD1. Germline trimming cut 6 bases from V and 8 bases from J; bases unmatched to any gene: 14. This CDR3 is built from 17 residues. Germline lookup yields CDR1 LNHDA and CDR2 SQIVND (reference sequence). CDR3 nucleotide sequence: TGTGCCAGTAGACCCCGGACAGGGGGCAGTGGTACGGGGGAGCTGTTTTTT. It codes for CASRPRTGGSGTGELFF.

The genes are TRBV28 and TRBJ2-2, with TRBD2 matching 9 bases. V lost 10 bases, J lost 6 bases, and 6 bases stayed unmatched. The CDR3 length is 13 residues. Germline values: CDR1 MDHEN, CDR2 SYDVKM. The CDR3 bases are TGTGCCACTTCACGACTAGCGGCCGGGGAGCTGTTTTTT. It translates to CATSRLAAGELFF.

The chain has TRBV10-3 and TRBJ2-5; 9 bases map to TRBD1. V was pared by 5 bases and J by 4 bases, with 8 bases of the junction left unmatched. This CDR3 spans 15 amino acids. Germline V gene lookup returns CDR1 ENHRY and CDR2 SYGVKD. The CDR3 loop reads CAISRTGEELETQYF. The CDR3 nucleotides are TGTGCCATCAGTCGGACAGGGGAGGAATTAGAGACCCAGTACTTC.

Many counts were recorded for this clonotype. V gene TRBV24-1 combines with J gene TRBJ2-5; D remains unclear. There are 15 residues in the CDR3. The germline gives CDR1 KGHDR, CDR2 SFDVKD. V was cut by 3 bases and J by 2 bases, with 12 bases left in between. The CDR3 loop is CATSDPHFGQETQYF. The CDR3 DNA sequence: TGTGCCACCAGTGATCCCCATTTTGGGCAAGAGACCCAGTACTTC.

Only a few counts were recorded for this clonotype. One base away lies a much larger clone, so this may be a sequencing read error. The rearrangement uses TRBV7-8 and TRBJ1-2; TRBD1 is a possible D gene (6 bases). The CDR3 spans 15 residues. Germline V CDR1 and CDR2: SGHVS, FQNEAQ. The CDR3 region is CVSSGRDTMTYGYTF. The DNA of the CDR3 is TGTGTCAGCAGCGGGCGGGACACAATGACCTATGGCTACACCTTC.

This chain joins TRBV27 and TRBJ2-7; 12 nucleotides line up with TRBD1. Germline V gives CDR1 MNHEY, CDR2 SMNVEV (reference sequence). Unmatched junction bases numbered 12, after V lost 8 bases and J lost 7 bases. The CDR3 is 15 residues long. CDR3: CASAEPGQGAVEQYF. CDR3 nucleotide sequence: TGTGCCAGCGCAGAACCGGGACAGGGGGCAGTGGAGCAGTACTTC.

This clonotype was counted ten times or more. The chain links TRBV6-1 to TRBJ2-6; TRBD1 or TRBD2 may be the D gene (6 bases each). The germline V gene has CDR1 MNHNS and CDR2 SASEGT. Trimming removed 3 bases from V and 2 bases from J, with 20 bases in between. The CDR3 is made up of 19 amino acids. The CDR3 bases are TGTGCCAGCAGTGAGAAAGGACAGTCCGGCGGGACTGGGGCCAACGTCCTGACTTTC. Translating it yields CASSEKGQSGGTGANVLTF.

Ten or more counts support this clonotype. The chain couples TRBV7-2 to TRBJ2-7; D possibly corresponds to TRBD1 (6 bases). Germline assignment: CDR1 SGHTA and CDR2 FQGNSA. Trimming cost V 3 bases and J 1 base, with 13 bases left between them. The CDR3 is made up of 15 amino acids. The CDR3 sequence is CASSFNAGQSYEQYF. The CDR3 DNA follows: TGTGCCAGCAGCTTCAATGCCGGACAGTCCTACGAGCAGTACTTC.

In this sample, this clonotype turned up a few times. J is TRBJ2-5 and V is TRBV6-1, with 7 bases matching TRBD1. Per germline, CDR1 MNHNS and CDR2 SASEGT. J lost 5 bases, V lost 3 bases, and 9 bases had no gene match. The CDR3 totals 15 residues. DNA of the CDR3: TGTGCCAGCAGTGAGGGGACAGACCCTATTGAGACCCAGTACTTC. Encoded protein: CASSEGTDPIETQYF.

This clonotype was detected many times. The chain has TRBV5-1 and TRBJ2-5; no reliable D call. This CDR3 region has 13 residues. V lost 5 bases and J 3 bases, leaving 11 bases between the germline ends. Germline V gives CDR1 SGHRS, CDR2 YFSETQ. The CDR3 region has the DNA TGCGCCAGCAGGCAGATCGCCGAAGAGACCCAGTACTTC. Translating it yields CASRQIAEETQYF.

This clonotype was detected many times. The chain combines TRBV15 with TRBJ2-5; D gene unclear. CDR1 and CDR2 (germline): LNHNV, YYDKDF (reference sequence). Trimming removed 0 bases at V and 3 bases at J, with 8 bases between. The CDR3 loop spans 14 amino acids. Written as DNA, the CDR3 is TGTGCCACCAGCAGAGATGAGCTCAAAGAGACCCAGTACTTC. Translating it yields CATSRDELKETQYF.

This clonotype has ten or more counts. The chain is built from TRBV5-1 and TRBJ2-7; TRBD2 matches 8 bases. This CDR3 is 15 amino acids long. Trimming took 5 bases from V and 2 from J; bases not matched to a gene: 9. Germline lookup yields CDR1 SGHRS and CDR2 YFSETQ. The CDR3 sequence: CASSRGSGGPYEQYF. The CDR3 bases are TGCGCCAGCAGTCGAGGGTCGGGAGGGCCCTACGAGCAGTACTTC.

This clonotype was observed many times. This rearrangement joins TRBV5-4 to TRBJ2-7; tentatively, D is TRBD2 (5 bases). V shed 4 bases and J shed 6 bases, with 17 bases lying between them. In germline, CDR1 is SGHNT, CDR2 YYREEE (reference sequence). The CDR3 totals 14 residues. In DNA form, the CDR3 reads TGTGCCAGCAGCCGAAAGGACTCCTTGGGCGAGCAGTACTTC. This sequence encodes CASSRKDSLGEQYF.

The V gene is TRBV14, the J gene TRBJ1-2; D ambiguous. The CDR3 consists of 12 residues. Trimming shortened V by 5 bases and J by 8 bases, and 12 bases separated the two germline ends. Germline values: CDR1 SGHDN, CDR2 FVKESK. CDR3 DNA sequence: TGTGCCAGCAGCACAGCGACCGGGGGCTACACCTTC. Its translation: CASSTATGGYTF.

This clonotype was counted ten times or more. The chain joins TRBV15 to TRBJ2-7; TRBD2 agrees at 7 bases. Germline assignment: CDR1 LNHNV and CDR2 YYDKDF (reference sequence). The CDR3 is made up of 16 amino acids. V shed 0 bases, J shed 4 bases, and the junction held 9 bases outside the gene matches. The CDR3 DNA sequence: TGTGCCACCAGCAGAGATACCGGGCAGGGACTATACGAGCAGTACTTC. Its protein is CATSRDTGQGLYEQYF.

The rearrangement uses TRBV28 and TRBJ1-5; 7 bases match TRBD1. Germline V gives CDR1 MDHEN, CDR2 SYDVKM. This CDR3 region has 15 residues. V lost 5 bases to trimming and J lost 5 bases; unmatched junction nucleotides: 9. The CDR3 region has the DNA TGTGCCAGCAGTGCCCCGAGCAGGGGGGATCAGCCCCAGCATTTT. It yields the protein CASSAPSRGDQPQHF.

This clonotype was detected only a few times. The chain uses TRBV27 and TRBJ2-7; perhaps D is TRBD1 or TRBD2 (5 bases each). The CDR3 covers 13 residues. The germline V gene has CDR1 MNHEY and CDR2 SMNVEV (reference sequence). V lost 6 bases, J lost 5 bases, and 14 bases lay in between. In DNA form, the CDR3 reads TGTGCCAGCAGCGTTCGTCGGGGCCACGAGCAGTACTTC. It is translated as CASSVRRGHEQYF.

This clonotype appeared many times. The V gene is TRBV24-1, the J gene TRBJ2-2; D possibly uses TRBD1 or TRBD2 (5 bases each). The CDR3 is made up of 15 amino acids. CDR1 KGHDR and CDR2 SFDVKD come from the germline V gene. The germline V and J ends were trimmed by 4 bases and 6 bases, with 14 bases remaining between them. CDR3 loop: CATSETGLLAGELFF. The CDR3, as DNA: TGTGCCACCAGTGAAACAGGACTGCTTGCCGGGGAGCTGTTTTTT.

This clonotype was seen only a few times. The chain uses TRBV12-3 or TRBV12-4 and TRBJ2-7, with 7 bases lining up with TRBD1. The junction had 8 bases not matched to a gene; V was cut back by 3 bases and J by 6 bases. The CDR3 totals 14 residues. In nucleotides, the CDR3 is TGTGCCAGCAGTTTGAAGGGGGCGTCGATCGAGCAGTACTTC. Translating gives CASSLKGASIEQYF.

V gene TRBV29-1 combines with J gene TRBJ1-1; D is ambiguous. Trimming stripped 4 bases from V and 8 bases from J, with 11 bases between. The germline gives CDR1 SQVTM, CDR2 ANQGSEA. CDR3 length: 11 residues. Written as DNA, the CDR3 is TGCAGCGTTGGCCGAAATTCCGAAGCTTTCTTT. Amino acids: CSVGRNSEAFF.

This clonotype was observed at least ten times. The V call is TRBV24-1, the J call TRBJ1-5, with 8 bases that match TRBD1. J was trimmed by 7 bases and V by 5 bases; bases with no gene match: 3. Germline V CDR1 and CDR2: KGHDR, SFDVKD. The CDR3 covers 13 residues. CDR3 residues: CATSAGGGQPQHF. CDR3 in DNA: TGTGCCACCAGTGCAGGGGGCGGACAGCCCCAGCATTTT.